The next 8 T cell receptor beta chains were all read from a single sample in a study of human T cells and chemical hapten exposure. Via MiXCR, TCRdb re-called the RACE reads, giving one row per CDR3 protein. The sample shows 95,000 or so distinct CDR3 sequences, over 9.5% of them seen only once. Documented time point: patch test 2, 6 weeks after DPC sensitization. Stated treatment: therapeutic diphenylcyclopropenone sensitization with weekly scalp DPC. Sequenced here: whole blood, sampled in connection with sensitization to the hapten diphenylcyclopropenone (DPC). These receptors all come from a woman between 40 and 55 years old with alopecia areata. Some clones in this sample may be carry-over from other donors' samples.

This clonotype was detected ten times or more. The V call is TRBV10-3, the J call TRBJ2-3; 8 bases line up with TRBD1. The germline CDR1 and CDR2 sequences are ENHRY and SYGVKD. Trimming cost V 6 bases and J 3 bases; bases outside gene matches: 8. The CDR3 runs 15 residues. CDR3 region: CAIRKDRGITDTQYF. CDR3 bases: TGTGCCATCAGGAAAGACAGGGGTATTACAGATACGCAGTATTTT.

This clonotype has at least ten counts. V usage is TRBV19 and J usage is TRBJ2-5, with 11 bases lining up with TRBD1. The CDR3 has 13 amino acids. The trim removed 5 bases at V and 5 bases at J, leaving 1 base unmatched. CDR1 and CDR2 from the germline V gene are LNHDA and SQIVND (reference sequence). The chain's CDR3 is CASSGDRGETQYF. CDR3 sequence (DNA): TGTGCCAGTAGTGGGGACAGGGGGGAGACCCAGTACTTC.

This clonotype was seen ten or more times. The chain has TRBV9 and TRBJ2-3; D is perhaps TRBD1 or TRBD2 (5 bases each). Germline loops: CDR1 SGDLS, CDR2 YYNGEE. Trimming pared 0 bases from V and 0 bases from J, leaving 8 bases between. There are 15 residues in the CDR3. Written as DNA, the CDR3 is TGTGCCAGCAGCGTAGGTTGGGGGAGCACAGATACGCAGTATTTT. This encodes CASSVGWGSTDTQYF.

The chain employs TRBV7-2 and TRBJ2-1; 15 nucleotides match TRBD2. This CDR3 region has 16 residues. Trimming at V came to 5 bases and at J to 5 bases, leaving 4 bases not matched to a gene. Germline V gives CDR1 SGHTA, CDR2 FQGNSA. This CDR3 reads CASSRGLAGGDNEQFF. In nucleotides, the CDR3 is TGTGCCAGCAGCCGGGGACTAGCGGGAGGCGACAATGAGCAGTTCTTC.

The sample holds many counts of this clonotype. J is TRBJ1-5 and V is TRBV15; D is unclear. The germline V and J ends were trimmed by 0 bases and 0 bases, with 9 bases remaining between them. The germline CDR1 and CDR2 sequences are LNHNV and YYDKDF (reference sequence). There are 16 residues in the CDR3. This chain's CDR3 is CATSREQPNSNQPQHF. In DNA form, the CDR3 reads TGTGCCACCAGCAGAGAACAGCCAAATAGCAATCAGCCCCAGCATTTT.

This clonotype was picked up many times. The CDR3 bases are TGTGCCACCAGCAGACGCGCGAGCGGGGGGGCCGAGACCCAGTACTTC. Translated, it gives CATSRRASGGAETQYF. The rearrangement links TRBV15 to TRBJ2-5; TRBD2 aligns across 10 bases. CDR3 length equals 16 residues. Germline V gene sequence: CDR1 LNHNV, CDR2 YYDKDF (reference sequence). V dropped 2 bases and J dropped 5; count of bases not matched to a gene: 8. Drawing the rest from reference TRBV15 and TRBJ2-5, the complete variable domain is DAMVIQNPRYQVTQFGKPVTLSCSQTLNHNVMYWYQQKSSQAPKLLFHYYDKDFNNEADTPDNFQSRRPNTSFCFLDIRSPGLGDTAMYLCATSRRASGGAETQYFGPGTRLLVL.

The table lists this clonotype with a few counts. The gene calls are TRBV6-1 and TRBJ1-2; perhaps TRBD1 as D (6 bases). Looked up from germline, CDR1 is MNHNS and CDR2 is SASEGT. V lost 3 bases, J lost 4 bases, and 9 bases lay in between. This CDR3 contains 13 residues. The CDR3 sequence is CASSDGTLYGYTF. DNA of the CDR3: TGTGCCAGCAGTGATGGGACACTCTATGGCTACACCTTC.

In this sample, this clonotype turned up a few times. The rearrangement joins TRBV6-5 to TRBJ2-2; TRBD1 matches 9 bases. The germline V gene encodes CDR1 MNHEY and CDR2 SVGAGI. The CDR3 totals 14 residues. V lost 4 bases to trimming and J lost 5 bases; unmatched junction nucleotides: 2. This chain's CDR3 is CASSFGTGTGELFF. DNA of the CDR3: TGTGCCAGCAGTTTTGGGACAGGGACCGGGGAGCTGTTTTTT.